A single sample is the source of the 24 T cell receptor beta chains below, sequenced in a study of graft-versus-host responses after intestinal transplantation. For these receptors, no antigen is known. Assay used: immunoSEQ multiplex PCR; TCRdb lists only in-frame clones, some missing. The sample has tens of thousands of clones, around 89% seen once; the top ten hold about 4.3%. This specimen consisted of unstimulated CD8+ T cells sorted from spleen or lymph node cells, obtained before transplant. The receptors were gathered from a human donor who was the organ donor for an intestinal transplant.

The gene calls are TRBV5-4 and TRBJ1-6, with no clear D. Trimming stripped 0 bases from V and 9 bases from J, with 7 bases between. Germline V gives CDR1 SGHNT, CDR2 YYREEE (reference sequence). This CDR3 has 13 residues. The DNA for the CDR3 is TGTGCCAGCAGCTTGGCGGCGGGTTCACCCCTCCACTTT. This sequence encodes CASSLAAGSPLHF.

The genes are TRBV7-2 and TRBJ1-6, with 7 bases identical to TRBD1. V shed 1 base and J 0 bases; nucleotides not matched to a gene: 6. CDR1 SGHTA and CDR2 FQGNSA come from the germline V gene. The CDR3 loop spans 18 amino acids. This CDR3 is CASSLGTGVSSYNSPLHF. CDR3 DNA sequence: TGTGCCAGCAGCTTAGGTACAGGGGTCAGCTCCTATAATTCACCCCTCCACTTT.

The chain is built from TRBV7-9 and TRBJ1-2, with a possible D match to TRBD1 (6 bases). This CDR3 has 15 residues. Germline loops: CDR1 SEHNR, CDR2 FQNEAQ (reference sequence). The ends were cut back, 2 bases at V and 0 bases at J, with 10 bases in the middle. The DNA for the CDR3 is TGTGCCAGCAGCTTATTACAGGGAGCTAACTATGGCTACACCTTC. This codes for CASSLLQGANYGYTF.

The chain has TRBV27 and TRBJ1-1; 7 nucleotides match TRBD1. Germline V gives CDR1 MNHEY, CDR2 SMNVEV (reference sequence). Trimming cost V 11 bases and J 4 bases; bases outside gene matches: 13. There are 14 residues in the CDR3. The CDR3 region has the DNA TGTGCCCCCTGCTTCGACAGGGTTGGCACTGAAGCTTTCTTT. Translated: CAPCFDRVGTEAFF.

The rearrangement joins TRBV7-9 to TRBJ1-1; D is undetermined. CDR1 SEHNR and CDR2 FQNEAQ come from the germline V gene (reference sequence). The CDR3 is 13 amino acids. V lost 5 bases, J lost 1 base, and 8 bases lay in between. The CDR3 DNA reads TGTGCCAGCAGCAGCGCTAGGAACACTGAAGCTTTCTTT. This gives the protein CASSSARNTEAFF.

The chain couples TRBV13 to TRBJ1-2, with TRBD1 matching over 12 bases. This CDR3 has 15 amino acids. Germline V gene sequence: CDR1 PRHDT, CDR2 FYEKMQ (reference sequence). The J segment lost 6 bases and the V segment lost 5 bases, leaving 7 bases of the junction unmatched. The CDR3 coding sequence is TGTGCCAGCAGCCCCCGGGACAGGGGGCTCCATGGCTACACCTTC. This gives the protein CASSPRDRGLHGYTF. The whole variable domain, remainder taken from reference TRBV13 and TRBJ1-2, is AAGVIQSPRHLIKEKRETATLKCYPIPRHDTVYWYQQGPGQDPQFLISFYEKMQSDKGSIPDRFSAQQFSDYHSELNMSSLELGDSALYFCASSPRDRGLHGYTFGSGTRLTVV.

The V call is TRBV5-6, the J call TRBJ2-3, with 7 positions matching TRBD2. CDR3 length: 15 amino acids. V was clipped by 2 bases and J by 2 bases; unmatched bases: 5. Germline V gives CDR1 SGHDT, CDR2 YYEEEE. In nucleotides, the CDR3 is TGTGCCAGCAGCTTCAAAGGACTAGTCACAGATACGCAGTATTTT. It encodes CASSFKGLVTDTQYF.

The genes are TRBV4-2 and TRBJ1-2; 10 nucleotides match TRBD1. Trimming removed 2 bases from V and 6 bases from J; junction bases left unmatched: 12. The CDR3 has 17 residues. Germline CDR1 is LGHNA and CDR2 is YNFKEQ. Written as DNA, the CDR3 is TGTGCCAGCAGCCAACAGTCGACAGGGGGCGGAGGGGATGGCTACACCTTC. Its translation: CASSQQSTGGGGDGYTF.

The genes are TRBV10-1 and TRBJ1-3; D gene ambiguous. The germline V gene has CDR1 WNHNN and CDR2 SYGVQD (reference sequence). Trimming cost V 7 bases and J 0 bases, with 7 bases left between them. The CDR3 extends over 13 amino acids. DNA for the CDR3: TGCGCCAGCATGGAGCCCTCTGGAAACACCATATATTTT. Protein: CASMEPSGNTIYF.

This chain uses TRBV28 with TRBJ1-2; possible D gene TRBD1, 5 bases. V was shortened by 3 bases and J by 3 bases, with 17 bases between the two germline ends. The V gene's germline CDR1 is MDHEN and CDR2 SYDVKM. The CDR3 extends over 16 amino acids. This CDR3 reads CASSLSPETEYYGYTF. The CDR3 DNA follows: TGTGCCAGCAGTTTGTCTCCAGAGACAGAGTACTATGGCTACACCTTC.

V gene TRBV7-2 combines with J gene TRBJ1-2; D is perhaps TRBD1 (6 bases). CDR3 length: 15 residues. V was pared by 3 bases and J by 7 bases, with 18 bases between. Germline V gives CDR1 SGHTA, CDR2 FQGNSA. CDR3 sequence reads: CASSFPGGAFTGYTF. The CDR3 DNA sequence: TGTGCCAGCAGCTTTCCCGGGGGGGCATTTACTGGCTACACCTTC.

J is TRBJ2-1 and V is TRBV4-1; 10 bases are a match to TRBD2. The germline CDR1 and CDR2 sequences are MGHRA and YSYEKL. This CDR3 has 16 amino acids. After removal of 0 bases from V and 3 bases from J, the junction contained 2 bases not matched to a gene. Here the CDR3 DNA reads TGCGCCAGCAGCCAAGAAACTAGCGGGGTCTACAATGAGCAGTTCTTC. This sequence encodes CASSQETSGVYNEQFF.

This chain links TRBV4-1 with TRBJ2-2, with 9 bases that match TRBD1. CDR1 and CDR2 from the germline V gene are MGHRA and YSYEKL. This CDR3 is built from 16 residues. Trimming at V came to 7 bases and at J to 5 bases, leaving 11 bases not matched to a gene. The CDR3 DNA follows: TGCGCCAGCACCTCGACACAGGGGGCATCGACCGGGGAGCTGTTTTTT. Translated, it gives CASTSTQGASTGELFF.

The chain joins TRBV7-9 to TRBJ1-6, with 10 bases lining up with TRBD1. There are 15 residues in the CDR3. The ends lost 2 bases at V and 10 bases at J; junction bases unmatched: 5. The germline CDR1 and CDR2 sequences are SEHNR and FQNEAQ (reference sequence). The CDR3 region is CASSLIGTGESPLHF. The CDR3 bases are TGTGCCAGCAGCTTAATCGGGACAGGGGAGTCACCCCTCCACTTT.

The chain links TRBV5-6 to TRBJ2-1, with a weak D call TRBD2 (6 bases). CDR1 is SGHDT, CDR2 YYEEEE, per germline. The CDR3 covers 15 residues. Trimming took off 4 bases at V and 2 bases at J, with 13 bases between the two ends. The CDR3 DNA is TGTGCCAGCAGCCGGTCGGGACTTACCTACAATGAGCAGTTCTTC. Its translation is CASSRSGLTYNEQFF.

The V gene is TRBV28, the J gene TRBJ1-5; 11 bases are shared with TRBD1. CDR3 length equals 17 residues. Trimming cost V 6 bases and J 4 bases; bases outside gene matches: 11. The germline gives CDR1 MDHEN, CDR2 SYDVKM. CDR3 in amino acids: CASSYRDRGKRNQPQHF. The CDR3 DNA reads TGTGCCAGCAGCTACCGGGACAGGGGGAAAAGAAATCAGCCCCAGCATTTT.

This chain joins TRBV21-1 and TRBJ1-5; the D call in the table, TRBD1, was not verified against the DNA. TRBV21-1 is a pseudogene. The CDR3 is made up of 18 amino acids. The CDR3 reads CASSNRDRGIGTGQPQHF. The CDR3 DNA is TGTGCCAGCAGCAACCGGGACAGGGGAATCGGTACGGGTCAGCCCCAGCATTTT.

The count of this clone is one. V gene TRBV30 combines with J gene TRBJ1-6, with D tentatively TRBD1 (6 bases). Germline V gene sequence: CDR1 GTSNPN, CDR2 SVGIG (reference sequence). Between the trimmed V and J ends, which lost 3 bases and 7 bases, there was a span of 10 bases. This CDR3 spans 13 amino acids. DNA for the CDR3: TGTGCCTGGAGGGACAGCAGAAATTCACCCCTCCACTTT. The encoded protein is CAWRDSRNSPLHF.

The J gene is TRBJ1-3, the V gene TRBV6-1; no reliable D call. This CDR3 region has 15 residues. Trimming pared 5 bases from V and 0 bases from J, leaving 11 bases between. Germline loops: CDR1 MNHNS, CDR2 SASEGT. The CDR3, as DNA: TGTGCCAGCAGTAAATCCCCCGGCTCTGGAAACACCATATATTTT. Translating gives CASSKSPGSGNTIYF.

The chain employs TRBV19 and TRBJ1-5; tentative D call: TRBD1 (5 bases). V lost 3 bases, J lost 4 bases, and 16 bases lay in between. This CDR3 comprises 16 residues. Germline CDR1 LNHDA, CDR2 SQIVND (reference sequence). The CDR3 DNA reads as TGTGCCAGTAGTATGCCCCAGGGTCCCGGGAATCAGCCCCAGCATTTT. It translates to CASSMPQGPGNQPQHF.

The chain uses TRBV28 and TRBJ1-1, with D unresolved. From germline, CDR1 is MDHEN and CDR2 SYDVKM. The CDR3 consists of 15 residues. V was clipped by 1 base and J by 4 bases, with 13 bases between them. CDR3 region: CASSLFEPRRTEAFF. For the CDR3, the DNA is TGTGCCAGCAGTTTATTCGAGCCTAGGCGCACTGAAGCTTTCTTT.

CDR3 sequence: CASSLVASGSLTDTQYF. The CDR3 region has the DNA TGCGCCAGCAGCTTGGTGGCTAGCGGTTCCCTTACAGATACGCAGTATTTT. The rearrangement joins TRBV5-1 to TRBJ2-3; 7 positions match TRBD2. Germline CDR1 is SGHRS and CDR2 is YFSETQ. CDR3 length equals 17 residues. Germline trimming cut 0 bases from V and 3 bases from J; bases unmatched to any gene: 10.

The chain uses TRBV13 and TRBJ1-1; maybe TRBD1 (6 bases). Germline V gene lookup returns CDR1 PRHDT and CDR2 FYEKMQ (reference sequence). Trimming took off 0 bases at V and 6 bases at J, with 20 bases between the two ends. The CDR3 is 17 residues long. The CDR3 DNA sequence: TGTGCCAGCAGCTTAGGCCCGAGACAGGTGGGTGAAGCTGAAGCTTTCTTT. Translated, it gives CASSLGPRQVGEAEAFF. The entire variable domain, with the rest obtained from reference TRBV13 and TRBJ1-1, is as follows: AAGVIQSPRHLIKEKRETATLKCYPIPRHDTVYWYQQGPGQDPQFLISFYEKMQSDKGSIPDRFSAQQFSDYHSELNMSSLELGDSALYFCASSLGPRQVGEAEAFFGQGTRLTVV.

The chain is built from TRBV6-1 and TRBJ2-1, with TRBD1 identical over 7 bases. Trimming took 4 bases from V and 4 from J; bases not matched to a gene: 19. This CDR3 is built from 19 residues. Germline V gives CDR1 MNHNS, CDR2 SASEGT. This CDR3 is CASSAQTAVATGLYNEQFF. In DNA form, the CDR3 reads TGTGCCAGCAGTGCACAAACGGCCGTGGCGACAGGGCTTTACAATGAGCAGTTCTTC.